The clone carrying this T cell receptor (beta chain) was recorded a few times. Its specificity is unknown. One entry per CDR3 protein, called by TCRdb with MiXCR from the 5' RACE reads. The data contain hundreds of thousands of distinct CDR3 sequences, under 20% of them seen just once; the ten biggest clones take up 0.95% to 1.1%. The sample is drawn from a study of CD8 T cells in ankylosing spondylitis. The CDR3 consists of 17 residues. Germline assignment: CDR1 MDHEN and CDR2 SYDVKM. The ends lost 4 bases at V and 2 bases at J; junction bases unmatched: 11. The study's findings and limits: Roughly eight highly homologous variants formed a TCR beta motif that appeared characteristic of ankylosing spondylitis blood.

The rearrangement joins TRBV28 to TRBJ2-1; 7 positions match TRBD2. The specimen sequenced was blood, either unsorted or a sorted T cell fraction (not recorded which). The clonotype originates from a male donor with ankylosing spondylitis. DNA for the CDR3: TGTGCCAGCAGTTCCCCCCCGGGGAGGGGAGCCTACAATGAGCAGTTCTTC. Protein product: CASSSPPGRGAYNEQFF.